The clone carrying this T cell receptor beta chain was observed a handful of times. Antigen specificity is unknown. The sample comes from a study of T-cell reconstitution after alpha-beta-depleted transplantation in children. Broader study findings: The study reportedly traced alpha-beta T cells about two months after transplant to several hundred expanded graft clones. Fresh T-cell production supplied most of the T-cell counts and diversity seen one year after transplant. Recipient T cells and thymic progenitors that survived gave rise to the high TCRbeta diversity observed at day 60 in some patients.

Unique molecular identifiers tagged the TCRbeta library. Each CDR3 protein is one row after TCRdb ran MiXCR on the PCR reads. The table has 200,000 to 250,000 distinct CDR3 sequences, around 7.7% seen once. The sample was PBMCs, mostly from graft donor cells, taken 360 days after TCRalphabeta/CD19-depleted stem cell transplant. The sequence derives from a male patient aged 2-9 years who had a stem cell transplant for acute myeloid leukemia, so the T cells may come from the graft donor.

The CDR3 DNA follows: TGCGCCAGCAGCTTTTGGGGGCGAGAGACCCAGTACTTC. Amino acids: CASSFWGRETQYF. V is TRBV5-1 and J is TRBJ2-5; D possibly corresponds to TRBD1 (6 bases). CDR3 length: 13 amino acids. Trimming removed 2 bases from V and 4 bases from J, with 9 bases in between. Germline V gene lookup returns CDR1 SGHRS and CDR2 YFSETQ.